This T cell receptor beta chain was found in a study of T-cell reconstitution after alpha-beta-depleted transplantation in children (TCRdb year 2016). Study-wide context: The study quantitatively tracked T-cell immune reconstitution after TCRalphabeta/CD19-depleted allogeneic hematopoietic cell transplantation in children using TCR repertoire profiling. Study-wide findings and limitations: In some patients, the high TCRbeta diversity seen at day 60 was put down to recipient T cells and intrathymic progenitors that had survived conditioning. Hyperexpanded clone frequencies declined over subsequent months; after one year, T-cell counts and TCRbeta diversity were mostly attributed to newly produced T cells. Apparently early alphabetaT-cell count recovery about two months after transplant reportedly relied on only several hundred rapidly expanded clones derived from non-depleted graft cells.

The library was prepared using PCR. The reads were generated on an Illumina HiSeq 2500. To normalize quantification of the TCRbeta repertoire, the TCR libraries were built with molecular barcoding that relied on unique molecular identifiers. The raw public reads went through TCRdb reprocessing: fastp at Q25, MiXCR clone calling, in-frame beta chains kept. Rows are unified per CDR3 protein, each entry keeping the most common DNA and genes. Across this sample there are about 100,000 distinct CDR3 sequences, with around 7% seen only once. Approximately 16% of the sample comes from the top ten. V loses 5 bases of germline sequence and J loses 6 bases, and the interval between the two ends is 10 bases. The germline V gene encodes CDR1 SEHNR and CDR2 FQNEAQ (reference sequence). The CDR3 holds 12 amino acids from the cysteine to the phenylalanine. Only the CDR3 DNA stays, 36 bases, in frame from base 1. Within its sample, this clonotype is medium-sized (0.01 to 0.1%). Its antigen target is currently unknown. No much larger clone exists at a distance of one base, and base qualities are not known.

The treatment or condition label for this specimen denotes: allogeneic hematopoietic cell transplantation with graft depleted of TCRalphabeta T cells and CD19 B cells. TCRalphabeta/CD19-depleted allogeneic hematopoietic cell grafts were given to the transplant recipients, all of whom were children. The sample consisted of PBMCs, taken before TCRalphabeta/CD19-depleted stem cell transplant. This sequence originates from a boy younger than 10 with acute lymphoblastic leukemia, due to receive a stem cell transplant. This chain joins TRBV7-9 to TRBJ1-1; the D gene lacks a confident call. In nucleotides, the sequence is TGTGCCAGCAGCCCAGCGCACCCTGAAGCTTTCTTT. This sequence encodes CASSPAHPEAFF.